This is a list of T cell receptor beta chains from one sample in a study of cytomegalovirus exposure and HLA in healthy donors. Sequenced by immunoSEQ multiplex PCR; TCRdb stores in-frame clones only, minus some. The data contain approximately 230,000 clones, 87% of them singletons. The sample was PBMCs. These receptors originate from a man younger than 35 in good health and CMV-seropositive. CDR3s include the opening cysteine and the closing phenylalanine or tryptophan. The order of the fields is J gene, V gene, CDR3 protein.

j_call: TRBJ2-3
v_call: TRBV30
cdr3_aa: CAWDPGQGRTDTQYF

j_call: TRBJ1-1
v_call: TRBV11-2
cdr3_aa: CASSLDFRREGGTEAFF

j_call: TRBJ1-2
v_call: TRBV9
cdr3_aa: CASTITGGAGYGYTF

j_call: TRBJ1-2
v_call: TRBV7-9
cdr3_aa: CASSSRTPADYGYTF

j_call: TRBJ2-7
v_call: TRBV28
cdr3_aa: CASSPYSYEQYF

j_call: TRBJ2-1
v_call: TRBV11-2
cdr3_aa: CASSFTGVSYNEQFF

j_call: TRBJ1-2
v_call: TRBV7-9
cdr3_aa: CASSLAVQGTKDGYTF

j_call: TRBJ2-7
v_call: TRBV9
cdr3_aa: CASSARSSSYEQYF

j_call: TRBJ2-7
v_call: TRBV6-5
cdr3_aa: CASKRVGVAVYEQYF

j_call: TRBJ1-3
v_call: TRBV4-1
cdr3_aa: CASSQDHLLGNTIYF

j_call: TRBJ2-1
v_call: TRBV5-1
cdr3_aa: CASQGLAGEGEQFF

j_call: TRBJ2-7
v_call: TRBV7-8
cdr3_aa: CASRRSGGEGLVTGQYF

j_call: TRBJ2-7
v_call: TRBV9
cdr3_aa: CASSRGTSGLYEQYF

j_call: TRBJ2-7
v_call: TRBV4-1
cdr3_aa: CASSGWTYEQYF

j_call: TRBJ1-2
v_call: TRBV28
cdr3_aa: CASSSQGSANYGYTF

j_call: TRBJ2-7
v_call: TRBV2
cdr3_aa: CASSAGLYEQYF

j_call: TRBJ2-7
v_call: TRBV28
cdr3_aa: CASSSPSERAGDYEQYF

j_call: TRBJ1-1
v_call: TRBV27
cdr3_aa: CASRRTTGDTEAFF

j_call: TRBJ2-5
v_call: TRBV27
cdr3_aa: CASSLRSGQGPSLETQYF

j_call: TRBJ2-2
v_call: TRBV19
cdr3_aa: CASKHGGQERTGELFF

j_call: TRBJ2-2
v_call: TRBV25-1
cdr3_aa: CASRAGGELFF

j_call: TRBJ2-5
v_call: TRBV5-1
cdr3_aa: CASSLGYQETQYF

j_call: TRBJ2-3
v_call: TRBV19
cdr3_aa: CASRSRGQRTDTQYF

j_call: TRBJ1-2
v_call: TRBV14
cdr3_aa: CASSPTGAFYGYTF

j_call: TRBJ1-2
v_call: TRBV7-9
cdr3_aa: CASSRLRLQGNGYTF